Following are 30 T cell receptor beta chains from one sample sequenced in a study of blood T cell repertoires in COVID-19. Assay used: immunoSEQ multiplex PCR; TCRdb lists only in-frame clones, some missing. This table has 60,000 or so clones, roughly two thirds appearing once. Input material: PBMCs or T cells enriched from blood (not recorded which). The receptors were gathered from an older woman who had been exposed to COVID-19.

V gene TRBV27 combines with J gene TRBJ1-6, with TRBD1 matching over 8 bases. Per the germline V gene, CDR1 is MNHEY and CDR2 is SMNVEV (reference sequence). The CDR3 runs 14 residues. V was pared by 6 bases and J by 7 bases, with 5 bases of the junction left unmatched. CDR3 in DNA: TGTGCCAGCAGAGGACAGGGCCTCAATTCACCCCTCCACTTT. Translating gives CASRGQGLNSPLHF.

The chain couples TRBV4-2 to TRBJ2-7; D is perhaps TRBD2 (6 bases). The CDR3 totals 14 residues. Trimming left V 6 bases short and J 5 bases short, with 17 bases between. The V gene's germline CDR1 is LGHNA and CDR2 YNFKEQ. The CDR3 here is CASRPGLLFHEQYF. CDR3 bases: TGTGCCAGCAGACCGGGACTCCTTTTCCACGAGCAGTACTTC.

The chain uses TRBV20-1 and TRBJ1-2; D unresolved. Trimming removed 6 bases from V and 8 bases from J, with 10 bases in between. The CDR3 is 10 amino acids. CDR1 is DFQATT, CDR2 SNEGSKA, per germline (reference sequence). The CDR3 DNA is TGCAGTGCCCCAGGCAGGGGCTACACCTTC. It is translated as CSAPGRGYTF.

This sequence joins TRBV2 and TRBJ1-1; no clear D. This CDR3 has 14 amino acids. The V and J ends lost 5 bases and 2 bases respectively, with 12 bases between them. The V gene's germline CDR1 is SNHLY and CDR2 FYNNEI. CDR3 amino acids: CASSHSFPNTEAFF. The CDR3 bases are TGTGCCAGCAGTCACAGTTTCCCTAACACTGAAGCTTTCTTT.

Only a few counts were recorded for this clone. The chain is built from TRBV28 and TRBJ2-7; D perhaps matches TRBD2 (6 bases). CDR3 length: 15 residues. Germline CDR1 and CDR2: MDHEN and SYDVKM. Trimming took 1 base from V and 4 from J, leaving 14 bases between them. CDR3 sequence reads: CASSLLRGGAYEQYF. The CDR3 nucleotides read TGTGCCAGCAGTTTATTACGGGGCGGGGCTTACGAGCAGTACTTC.

This clone showed up just a few times. This sequence joins TRBV18 and TRBJ1-5; D remains unclear. The CDR3 loop spans 15 amino acids. Trimming removed 5 bases from V and 4 bases from J, with 15 bases in between. Germline V gene lookup returns CDR1 KGHSH and CDR2 LQKENI. The CDR3 nucleotides read TGTGCCAGCTCAGATGGGAGGTGGGAAAATCAGCCCCAGCATTTT. Its protein product is CASSDGRWENQPQHF.

The CDR3 DNA sequence: TGTGCCAGCATCGGCAGCTTAGTGCGGGGTGGGGAGCAGTACTTC. This translates into CASIGSLVRGGEQYF. The chain has TRBV11-2 and TRBJ2-7, with D perhaps TRBD2 (6 bases). Germline loops: CDR1 SGHAT, CDR2 FQNNGV. The CDR3 has 15 residues. V dropped 7 bases and J dropped 7 bases, with 23 bases sitting between them.

In this sample, this clone turned up a few times. V gene TRBV28 combines with J gene TRBJ1-5; the D gene is possibly TRBD1 (6 bases). V was trimmed by 7 bases and J by 1 base, leaving 11 bases between them. This CDR3 contains 14 residues. Per the germline V gene, CDR1 is MDHEN and CDR2 is SYDVKM. The CDR3 spells CASMGARSNQPQHF. The CDR3 nucleotides read TGTGCCAGCATGGGGGCCCGGAGCAATCAGCCCCAGCATTTT.

The V and J genes are TRBV29-1 and TRBJ2-1, with 10 bases that match TRBD2. V was clipped by 6 bases and J by 9 bases; unmatched bases: 8. This CDR3 comprises 13 residues. Germline CDR1 SQVTM, CDR2 ANQGSEA. CDR3 sequence: CSVPVAGGLEQFF. In nucleotides, the CDR3 is TGCAGCGTCCCCGTAGCGGGAGGACTTGAGCAGTTCTTC.

This sequence joins TRBV6-6 and TRBJ1-2, with 8 bases that match TRBD1. V gave up 0 bases and J gave up 0 bases; unmatched junction bases: 0. CDR1 and CDR2 (germline): MNHNY, SVGAGI (reference sequence). This CDR3 is 15 amino acids long. CDR3 in amino acids: CASSYSQGANYGYTF. The CDR3 region has the DNA TGTGCCAGCAGTTACTCACAGGGGGCTAACTATGGCTACACCTTC.

V and J are TRBV7-9 and TRBJ1-4; D is unresolved. Trimming removed 5 bases at V and 7 bases at J, with 8 bases between. The CDR3 spans 12 residues. Germline V gene data show CDR1 as SEHNR and CDR2 as FQNEAQ (reference sequence). The CDR3 bases are TGTGCCAGCAGCCCTTCGGGTGAAAAACTGTTTTTT. It yields the protein CASSPSGEKLFF. Based on the CDR3 plus reference TRBV7-9 and TRBJ1-4, the full variable domain is DTGVSQNPRHKITKRGQNVTFRCDPISEHNRLYWYRQTLGQGPEFLTYFQNEAQLEKSRLLSDRFSAERPKGSFSTLEIQRTEQGDSAMYLCASSPSGEKLFFGSGTQLSVL.

The table lists this clone with a count of one. The chain uses TRBV24-1 and TRBJ2-1; TRBD2 might be the D (5 bases). This CDR3 region has 13 residues. V was cut by 1 base and J by 7 bases, with 7 bases left in between. Germline loops: CDR1 KGHDR, CDR2 SFDVKD. CDR3 sequence: CATSDFGGNEQFF. Written as DNA, the CDR3 is TGTGCCACCAGTGATTTCGGAGGAAATGAGCAGTTCTTC.

This sequence joins TRBV29-1 and TRBJ2-7; D ambiguous. Trimming left V 7 bases short and J 3 bases short, with 10 bases between. The CDR3 contains 11 residues. CDR1 is SQVTM and CDR2 is ANQGSEA in the germline V gene. CDR3 protein: CSATTGYEQYF. As DNA, the CDR3 is TGCAGCGCCACTACGGGCTACGAGCAGTACTTC.

The chain is built from TRBV19 and TRBJ2-5; D possibly corresponds to TRBD2 (5 bases). Germline values: CDR1 LNHDA, CDR2 SQIVND (reference sequence). V lost 1 base, J lost 5 bases, and 8 bases lay in between. This CDR3 comprises 13 residues. The CDR3 loop reads CASSIASGETQYF. In DNA, the CDR3 is TGTGCCAGTAGTATAGCCTCGGGGGAGACCCAGTACTTC.

The V call is TRBV7-9, the J call TRBJ2-2; weak D call: TRBD2 (6 bases). V shed 6 bases and J shed 6 bases, with 11 bases lying between them. The CDR3 sequence is 13 residues long. In germline, CDR1 is SEHNR, CDR2 FQNEAQ (reference sequence). CDR3 bases: TGTGCCAGCAGAATAGCGGCTCCCGGGGAGCTGTTTTTT. Amino acid sequence: CASRIAAPGELFF. Full variable domain (missing parts from reference TRBV7-9 and TRBJ2-2): DTGVSQNPRHKITKRGQNVTFRCDPISEHNRLYWYRQTLGQGPEFLTYFQNEAQLEKSRLLSDRFSAERPKGSFSTLEIQRTEQGDSAMYLCASRIAAPGELFFGEGSRLTVL.

The sample holds a few counts of this clone. The chain employs TRBV19 and TRBJ1-5; 8 bases agree with TRBD1. CDR1 is LNHDA and CDR2 is SQIVND in the germline V gene (reference sequence). The CDR3 consists of 15 residues. The trim removed 4 bases at V and 2 bases at J, leaving 4 bases unmatched. CDR3 sequence: CASSTGQGGNQPQHF. CDR3 sequence (DNA): TGTGCCAGTAGTACTGGACAGGGTGGCAATCAGCCCCAGCATTTT.

The chain uses TRBV9 and TRBJ2-2, with a possible D match to TRBD2 (5 bases). Germline V gene lookup returns CDR1 SGDLS and CDR2 YYNGEE. V was clipped by 2 bases and J by 7 bases, with 24 bases between them. This CDR3 has 18 amino acids. The CDR3 region has the DNA TGTGCCAGCAGCGTGTCCCTTCTGAAGGGTTCAGGAGGCGGGGAGCTGTTTTTT. Encoded protein: CASSVSLLKGSGGGELFF.

This clone has at least ten counts. V gene TRBV19 combines with J gene TRBJ1-1, with D possibly being TRBD1 (5 bases). Germline lookup yields CDR1 LNHDA and CDR2 SQIVND (reference sequence). This CDR3 is 15 amino acids long. V was shortened by 6 bases and J by 4 bases, with 18 bases between the two germline ends. The CDR3 nucleotides read TGTGCCAGTAGCCCCGGGGGGTTGAGTGGCACTGAAGCTTTCTTT. Translating gives CASSPGGLSGTEAFF.

This chain connects TRBV28 to TRBJ1-5; TRBD1 aligns across 9 bases. J gave up 11 bases and V 4 bases, and 9 bases lay outside the gene matches. This CDR3 contains 14 residues. The germline V gene encodes CDR1 MDHEN and CDR2 SYDVKM. The CDR3 reads CASSSTGGQLTQHF. The CDR3 nucleotides are TGTGCCAGCAGTTCCACAGGGGGCCAATTGACCCAGCATTTT.

The chain is built from TRBV28 and TRBJ2-3; 12 bases map to TRBD2. Germline V lookup: CDR1 MDHEN, CDR2 SYDVKM. The V and J ends lost 6 bases and 7 bases, in that order; junction bases with no gene match: 11. This CDR3 region has 16 residues. The CDR3 reads CASRPPGLAGGNTQYF. The CDR3 DNA is TGTGCCAGCAGACCCCCGGGACTAGCGGGTGGGAATACGCAGTATTTT.

This clone has only one observation. The V call is TRBV19, the J call TRBJ2-2; 9 bases are a match to TRBD1. The trim removed 10 bases at V and 4 bases at J, leaving 10 bases unmatched. The length of the CDR3 is 15 residues. CDR1 is LNHDA, CDR2 SQIVND, per germline (reference sequence). CDR3 nucleotide sequence: TGTGCCATCCGACCGGACAGGGGAGGCACCGGGGAGCTGTTTTTT. It encodes CAIRPDRGGTGELFF.

This clone was observed a single time. This rearrangement joins TRBV15 to TRBJ2-1; TRBD2 aligns across 10 bases. The CDR3 length is 15 residues. V gave up 7 bases and J gave up 10 bases; unmatched junction bases: 13. Germline CDR1 and CDR2: LNHNV and YYDKDF (reference sequence). The CDR3 spells CATKGPSGGQGEQFF. The DNA of the CDR3 is TGTGCCACCAAAGGGCCTAGCGGGGGTCAAGGCGAGCAGTTCTTC.

The chain's CDR3 is CASSLLRGGFSNEQFF. The CDR3 coding sequence is TGTGCCAGCAGTTTACTGCGGGGGGGCTTTTCCAATGAGCAGTTCTTC. This chain connects TRBV28 to TRBJ2-1; TRBD2 matches 9 bases. Germline V gene sequence: CDR1 MDHEN, CDR2 SYDVKM. The CDR3 runs to 16 residues. Trimming removed 2 bases from V and 6 bases from J; junction bases left unmatched: 8.

This clone was counted a few times. This chain uses TRBV2 with TRBJ1-3, with D possibly being TRBD1 (6 bases). The CDR3 runs 16 residues. Per germline, CDR1 SNHLY and CDR2 FYNNEI. Trimming took 8 bases from V and 0 from J, leaving 17 bases between them. CDR3 DNA: TGTGCCAGCCTGTCTCGGGGGGCGCTCTCTGGAAACACCATATATTTT. Translating it yields CASLSRGALSGNTIYF.

The CDR3 sequence: CASSQVTGVYEQFF. CDR3 sequence (DNA): TGTGCCAGCAGCCAAGTAACGGGAGTGTATGAGCAGTTCTTC. The chain links TRBV3-1 (or the pseudogene TRBV3-2) to TRBJ2-1; D perhaps matches TRBD2 (6 bases). Germline V gives CDR1 LGHDT, CDR2 YNNKEL (reference sequence). V was cut by 1 base and J by 8 bases, with 12 bases left in between. The CDR3 has 14 amino acids.

The CDR3 nucleotides read TGTGCCAGCAGCACCATTGAGGGGCCCCAGCATTTT. Translated: CASSTIEGPQHF. This rearrangement joins TRBV7-9 to TRBJ1-5; D not certain. The CDR3 contains 12 residues. The germline V gene has CDR1 SEHNR and CDR2 FQNEAQ (reference sequence). V lost 5 bases, J lost 9 bases, and 11 bases lay in between.

This chain connects TRBV19 to TRBJ2-5; 9 nucleotides align to TRBD2. The CDR3 has 18 residues. Germline V gives CDR1 LNHDA, CDR2 SQIVND (reference sequence). V trimming: 4 bases; J trimming: 1 base; junction bases outside the gene matches: 13. The DNA for the CDR3 is TGTGCCAGTAGTAGTCCGGGACTAGCCGAAGATATCCAAGAGACCCAGTACTTC. It is translated as CASSSPGLAEDIQETQYF.

The chain uses TRBV28 and TRBJ1-5; 7 nucleotides line up with TRBD1. In germline, CDR1 is MDHEN, CDR2 SYDVKM. V shed 6 bases and J 7 bases; nucleotides not matched to a gene: 15. The CDR3 spans 16 residues. This CDR3 is CASSRLDRAVRQPQHF. The CDR3 coding sequence is TGTGCCAGCAGCCGACTCGACAGGGCGGTTAGGCAGCCCCAGCATTTT.

This chain connects TRBV7-2 to TRBJ2-1; tentatively, D is TRBD2 (6 bases). CDR1 is SGHTA, CDR2 FQGNSA, per germline. V was shortened by 1 base and J by 9 bases, with 13 bases between the two germline ends. This CDR3 spans 14 amino acids. CDR3 coding DNA: TGTGCCAGCAGCTTAGTAAGCGGGTCCTTTGAGCAGTTCTTC. Protein: CASSLVSGSFEQFF.

The rearrangement links TRBV6-5 to TRBJ1-1; maybe TRBD1 (5 bases). Between the trimmed V and J ends, which lost 5 bases and 1 base, there was a span of 14 bases. This CDR3 has 15 amino acids. Germline V gene lookup returns CDR1 MNHEY and CDR2 SVGAGI. CDR3 coding DNA: TGTGCCAGCAGTAGCCGTCGACAGACGAACACTGAAGCTTTCTTT. Translated, it gives CASSSRRQTNTEAFF.